This T cell receptor beta chain was identified in a study of blood T cells in healthy people across ages. Study in general: Per two T cells, template switching captured roughly one barcoded beta molecule. Findings of the study overall: Compared with aged donors, long-lived donors showed fewer expanded clones, suggesting selection.

The CDR3 is 12 amino acids. The germline V gene has CDR1 KGHSH and CDR2 LQKENI. At least 5.5 micrograms of total RNA were extracted per sample. A note on this clonotype: The antigen is not known. One junction end does not reproduce the germline sequence, and a read error may be involved.

With a J-beta primer mix and a sample-barcoded 5' primer, a second PCR ran about 7 to 12 cycles. In TCRdb, the 5' RACE reads were re-called with MiXCR into one record per CDR3 protein. The data show about 970,000 distinct CDR3 sequences, about 51% seen once. The chain carries TRBV18 and TRBJ1-2; D might be TRBD1 (5 bases). The TCR sequence derives from a woman aged 55-75 years in good health. Sequenced sample: blood. The CDR3 sequence: CASAPRGNGYTF. In nucleotides, the CDR3 is TGTGCCAGCGCACCAAGGGGAAATGGCTACACCTTC. The full variable domain, completed using reference TRBV18 and TRBJ1-2, is NAGVMQNPRHLVRRRGQEARLRCSPMKGHSHVYWYRQLPEEGLKFMVYLQKENIIDESGMPKERFSAEFPKEGPSILRIQQVVRGDSAAYFCASAPRGNGYTFGSGTRLTVV.